This T cell receptor (beta chain) was profiled in a study of graft-versus-host responses after intestinal transplantation (dated by TCRdb to the early 2020s). Describing the broader study: Multivisceral, liver-intestinal, or isolated intestinal transplants were received by the recipients. To identify alloreactive clones, pre-transplant mixed lymphocyte reaction products were sequenced and compared with unstimulated pre-transplant donor and recipient T cells. After intestinal transplantation, graft-versus-host and host-versus-graft alloreactive T cell clones in the graft, circulation and bone marrow were tracked using bulk TCR-beta CDR3 sequencing. A peak of at least 4% donor T cells among recipient peripheral blood mononuclear cells was the definition used for donor T cell macrochimerism. The cohort enrolled approximately 24 intestinal transplant recipients, one of whom was a retransplant, and a few patients without pretransplant specimens were excluded. Rather than being sequenced by the commercial service, samples from a few later patients were sequenced in-house on an Illumina MiSeq and processed with MiXCR. Every recipient was given anti-thymocyte globulin induction, followed by roughly 3 years of maintenance tacrolimus and steroids. What the authors observed across the whole study: In patients with donor T cell macrochimerism, the allografts had high GvH to HvG T cell clonal ratios. Conclusions were limited by the relatively low number and heterogeneity of intestinal transplant patients. GvH clones were found in recipient bone marrow, and some of the GvH clones appeared earlier in ileal mucosa or blood, which is consistent with an intestinal mucosal origin. Early after transplant, peak levels of circulating GvH clones were associated with declines in HvG clones.

The sample holds a few counts of this clone. Which antigen it targets is not known. The input lacks base qualities; no much larger clone sits a single base away. CDR1 is given as MNHNS and CDR2 as SASEGT, both from the germline V gene. The CDR3 runs 15 amino acids, cysteine and phenylalanine included. Only the CDR3 DNA is retained, 45 bases long and in frame from the first base. Deletion took 7 bases off V and 6 bases off J, with a span of 19 bases between the germline ends. Libraries were constructed by the immunoSEQ multiplex PCR assay. For most patients, genomic DNA was isolated using the Qiagen DNeasy Blood and Tissue Kit and was shipped frozen to Adaptive Biotechnologies for TCR sequencing. For most patients, high-throughput TCR-beta CDR3 sequencing of genomic DNA was performed by Adaptive Biotechnologies. The authors' analysis ran thus. TCR sequencing data were retrieved from Adaptive's ImmunoSEQ software for about 17 patients, whereas a few other patients were processed with MiXCR and VDJtools. CD4 versus CD8 sorting errors were corrected by removing sequences found in both subsets at a frequency ratio below 5:1. CDR3 nucleotide sequences shared by donor and recipient were removed because the origin of these sequences could not be assigned. At least 2-fold expansion over unstimulated cells and a minimum CFSE-low frequency of 0.002% (template counts) or 0.001% (read counts) were required for clones to be classified as alloreactive. A clone was considered mappable if detected in the sequenced pre-transplant spleen, lymph node, or MLR CFSE-low populations of the donor or recipient. Cumulative frequency of alloreactive clones was calculated as a percentage of all sequences weighted by copy number. TCRdb's version of the immuneACCESS table is confined to in-frame rearrangements and falls short of the full clone set. An unresolved V gene accounts for under half of the shortfall where checked; the remainder is of unknown origin. From that table come the V and J calls and clone size; the DNA was used to work out D and trimming. For this sample there are some 95,000 clones; more than 85% appear just once. The ten largest clonotypes hold approximately 0.54% of the sample.

What this sample's time point label stands for: cells obtained before transplantation from donor or recipient. CD3+CD4+ and CD3+CD8+ populations were FACS-sorted from unstimulated pre-transplant donor and recipient cells taken from spleen or lymph nodes. Sequenced here: unstimulated CD8+ T cells sorted from spleen or lymph node cells, sampled before intestinal transplant. The TCR sequence derives from a human donor who received an intestinal transplant. The V gene is TRBV6-1 and the J gene is TRBJ1-3; TRBD1 might be the D gene, on 5 matching bases. The DNA sequence is TGTGCCAGCACCCACGGCGACAGATTAACAAACACCATATATTTT. This translates into CASTHGDRLTNTIYF.